The present entry profiles one TCR beta chain with its context. Which antigen it targets is not known. No much larger clone is present one base from it, and per-base qualities are unavailable. This record belongs to a study of Ad26.COV2.S vaccination and SARS-CoV-2 variants (dated by TCRdb to the early 2020s). General notes on the study: Donors in the vaccine arm were drawn from COV1001, a multicentre, randomized, double-blind, placebo-controlled phase I-IIa trial testing Ad26.COV2.S in healthy adults. Dosing of Ad26.COV2.S was intramuscular, at either 5x10^10 or 1x10^11 viral particles, delivered as one shot or as two shots spaced 56 days apart. The specificity and breadth of SARS-CoV-2-reactive T cell receptors after Ad26.COV2.S vaccination were assessed by TCRbeta repertoire sequencing. A total of some 30 samples were included in the TCR-sequenced set, comprising roughly 20 Ad26.COV2.S vaccine recipients, 5 placebo recipients and 8 SARS-CoV-2 convalescent individuals. Participants in the trial were split at random into five groups of five each, receiving low-dose or high-dose Ad26.COV2.S once or twice, or else placebo on both occasions. Blinding of investigators to trial group allocation was maintained during experiments and outcome assessment.

V loses 0 bases of germline sequence and J loses 4 bases, and the interval between the two ends is 4 bases. The CDR3, cysteine through phenylalanine, is 12 amino acids long. Here the CDR3 DNA is all that survives: 36 bases in frame from base 1. CDR1 is given as MNHNY and CDR2 as SVGAGI, both from the germline V gene (reference sequence). Here is what the overall study found, with its caveats: Spike-specific TCR breadth was higher in Ad26.COV2.S recipients than in placebo recipients (P = 0.0014). Substantial breadth of spike-specific CD8+ and CD4+ T cell responses was reported after vaccination. Vaccine and placebo recipients had similar non-spike TCR breadth, a finding consistent with the vaccine containing only spike. The study was not powered to compare responses between vaccine doses or regimens. According to the authors, total T cell responses may have been underestimated by the TCR breadth and depth analyses.

The immunoSEQ Assay was used to sequence TCRbeta CDR3 regions. After extraction, genomic DNA underwent amplification by bias-controlled multiplex PCR, followed by high-throughput sequencing. From the authors' description of their analysis: To quantify the absolute abundance of every unique TCRbeta CDR3 region, sequences were collapsed and filtered. T cell fraction was estimated by normalization of TCRbeta template counts to usable DNA, with usable DNA being measured through amplification of reference genes present in all nucleated cells. Repertoire TCRs were annotated as SARS-CoV-2-specific when V gene, CDR3 amino acid sequence and J gene were exactly matched to a known reactive TCR set. The reference SARS-CoV-2 TCR set came from MIRA and was filtered for enrichment in COVID-19-positive ImmuneCODE repertoires, removing public or cross-reactive TCRs. Using the MIRA antigens, annotated TCRs were further analysed by specific ORF or by position within an ORF. Depth was the summed frequency of annotated unique rearrangements, while breadth was defined as annotated unique rearrangements over total unique productive rearrangements. Group comparisons of TCR breadth used two-sided Wilcoxon rank-sum tests. TCRdb took over this immuneACCESS table, retaining in-frame rearrangements with V and J assigned. Such tables are incomplete; in checked studies, under half of the missing clones stem from an unresolved V gene, and the remainder is unexplained. V, J and clone size are those of that table, while D and trimming were read from the DNA. Counted in this sample were around 300,000 clones; around 89% of them appeared once. The ten biggest clones cover around 5.8% of the sample.

Interpreted using the paper, the treatment or condition label stands for: some 20 received Ad26.COV2.S at low or high dose, single or two shots; about 5 received placebo; per-sample allocation not given. For vaccine and placebo recipients, repertoires were sequenced using samples collected on day 63 after the first injection. Between 29 July and 7 August 2020, Cohort 1b enrolled some 25 adults aged 18-55 years at one site in Boston, USA. Ad26.COV2.S was a replication-incompetent adenovirus type 26 vector that expressed a prefusion-stabilized SARS-CoV-2 spike protein derived from the original Wuhan strain.

Sequenced here: peripheral blood, sampled in a trial of Ad26.COV2.S vaccine versus placebo. The TCR sequence derives from a person between 18 and 65 years old who received the Ad26.COV2.S COVID-19 vaccine or a placebo. The V and J segments used are TRBV6-6 and TRBJ2-7, with the D gene not confidently named. The CDR3 sequence is CASSYSQYEQYF. The nucleotides read TGTGCCAGCAGTTACTCGCAGTACGAGCAGTACTTC.